This TCR beta chain is from a study of T cell responses to AZD1222 COVID-19 vaccine. Per the germline V gene, CDR1 is MNHEY and CDR2 is SMNVEV (reference sequence). V gave up 4 bases and J gave up 10 bases, with 8 bases separating them. This CDR3 is 11 amino acids long. Some clones are missing from TCRdb's copy, which holds only in-frame ones; the method was immunoSEQ multiplex PCR. The sample contains 150,000 to 200,000 clones, about 89% of which appear only once. This chain uses TRBV27 with TRBJ2-1; D unresolved. The sequence was collected from an adult in good health. Sequenced here: peripheral blood, sampled on day 0 of AZD1222 vaccination. CDR3 nucleotide sequence: TGTGCCAGCAGTTCCGGCCCGGAGCAGTTCTTC. Translating gives CASSSGPEQFF.